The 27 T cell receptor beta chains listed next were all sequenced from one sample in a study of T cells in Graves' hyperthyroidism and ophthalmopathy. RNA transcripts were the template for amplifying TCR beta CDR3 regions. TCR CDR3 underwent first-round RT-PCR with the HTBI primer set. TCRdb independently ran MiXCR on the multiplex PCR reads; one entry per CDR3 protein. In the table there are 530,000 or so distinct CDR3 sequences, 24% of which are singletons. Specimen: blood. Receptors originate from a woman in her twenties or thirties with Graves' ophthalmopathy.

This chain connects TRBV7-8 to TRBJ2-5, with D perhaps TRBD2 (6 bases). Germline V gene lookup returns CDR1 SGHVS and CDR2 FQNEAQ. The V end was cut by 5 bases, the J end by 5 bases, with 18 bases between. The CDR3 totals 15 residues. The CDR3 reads CASSPVEGIGETQYF. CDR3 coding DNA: TGTGCCAGCAGCCCAGTGGAGGGTATCGGGGAGACCCAGTACTTC.

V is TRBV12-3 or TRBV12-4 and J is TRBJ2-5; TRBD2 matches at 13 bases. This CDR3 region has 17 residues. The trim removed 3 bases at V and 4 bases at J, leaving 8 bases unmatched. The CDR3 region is CASSFGLAGVPRETQYF. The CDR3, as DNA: TGTGCCAGCAGTTTCGGACTAGCGGGGGTACCCCGAGAGACCCAGTACTTC.

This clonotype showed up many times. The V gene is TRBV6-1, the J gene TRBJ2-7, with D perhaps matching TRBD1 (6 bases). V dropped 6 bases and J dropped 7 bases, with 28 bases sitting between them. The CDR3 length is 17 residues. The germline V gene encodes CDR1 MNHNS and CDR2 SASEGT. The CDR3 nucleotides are TGTGCCAGCAGAACCCCCGGTTCAGGGGCCCGTCGTAGAGAGCAGTACTTC. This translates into CASRTPGSGARRREQYF.

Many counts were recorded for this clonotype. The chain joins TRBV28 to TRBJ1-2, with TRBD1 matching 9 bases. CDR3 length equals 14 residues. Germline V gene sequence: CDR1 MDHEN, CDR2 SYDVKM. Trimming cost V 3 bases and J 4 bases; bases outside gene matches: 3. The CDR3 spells CASSFGTGSYGYTF. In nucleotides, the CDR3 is TGTGCCAGCAGTTTCGGGACAGGGTCCTATGGCTACACCTTC.

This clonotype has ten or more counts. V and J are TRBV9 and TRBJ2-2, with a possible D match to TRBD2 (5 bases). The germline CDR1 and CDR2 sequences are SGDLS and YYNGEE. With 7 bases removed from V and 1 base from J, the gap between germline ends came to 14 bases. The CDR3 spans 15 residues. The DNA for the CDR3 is TGTGCCAGCGTACCGGGGAGTAGGAACACCGGGGAGCTGTTTTTT. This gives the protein CASVPGSRNTGELFF.

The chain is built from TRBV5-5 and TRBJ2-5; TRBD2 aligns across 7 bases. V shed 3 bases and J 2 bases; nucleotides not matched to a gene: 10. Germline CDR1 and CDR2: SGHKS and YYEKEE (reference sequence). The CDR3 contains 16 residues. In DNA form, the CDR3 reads TGTGCCAGCAGCTCCCGATTGGGACTACTTCAAGAGACCCAGTACTTC. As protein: CASSSRLGLLQETQYF.

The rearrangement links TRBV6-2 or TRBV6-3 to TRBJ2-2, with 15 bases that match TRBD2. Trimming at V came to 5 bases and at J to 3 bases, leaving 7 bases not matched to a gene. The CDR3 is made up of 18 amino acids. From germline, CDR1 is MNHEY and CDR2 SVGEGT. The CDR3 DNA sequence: TGTGCCAGCAGTAACGGACTAGCGGGAGGGCCCGACACCGGGGAGCTGTTTTTT. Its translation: CASSNGLAGGPDTGELFF.

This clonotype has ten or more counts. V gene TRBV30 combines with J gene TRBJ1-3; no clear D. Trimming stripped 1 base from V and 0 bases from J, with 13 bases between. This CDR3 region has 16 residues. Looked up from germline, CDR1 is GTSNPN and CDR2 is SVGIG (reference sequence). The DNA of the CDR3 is TGTGCCTGGAGTGCCGGGTACATGGCCTCTGGAAACACCATATATTTT. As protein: CAWSAGYMASGNTIYF.

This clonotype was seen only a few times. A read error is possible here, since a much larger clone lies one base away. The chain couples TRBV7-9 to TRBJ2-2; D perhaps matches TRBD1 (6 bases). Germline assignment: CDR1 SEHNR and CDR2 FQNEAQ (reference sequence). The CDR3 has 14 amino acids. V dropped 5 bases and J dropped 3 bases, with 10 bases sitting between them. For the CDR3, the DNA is TGTGCCAGCAGCCGGAACAGGGACACCGGGGAGCTGTTTTTT. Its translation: CASSRNRDTGELFF.

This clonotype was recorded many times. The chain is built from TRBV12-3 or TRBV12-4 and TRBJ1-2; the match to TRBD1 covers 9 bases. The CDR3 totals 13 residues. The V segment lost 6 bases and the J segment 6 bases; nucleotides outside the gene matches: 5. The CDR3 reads CASRRQGVDGYTF. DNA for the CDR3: TGTGCCAGCAGGAGACAGGGGGTAGATGGCTACACCTTC.

The CDR3 region is CASSETGATEAFF. The CDR3 DNA reads TGTGCCAGCAGTGAGACGGGGGCCACTGAAGCTTTCTTT. The rearrangement joins TRBV2 to TRBJ1-1, with a weak D call TRBD1 (6 bases). The CDR3 has 13 amino acids. V was clipped by 3 bases and J by 4 bases, with 9 bases between them. Per germline, CDR1 SNHLY and CDR2 FYNNEI.

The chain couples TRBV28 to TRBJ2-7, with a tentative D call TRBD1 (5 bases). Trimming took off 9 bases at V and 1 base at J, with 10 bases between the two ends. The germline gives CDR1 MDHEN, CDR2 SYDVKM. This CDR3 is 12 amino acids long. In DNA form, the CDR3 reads TGTGCCAGACAGGACAAATCCTACGAGCAGTACTTC. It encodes CARQDKSYEQYF.

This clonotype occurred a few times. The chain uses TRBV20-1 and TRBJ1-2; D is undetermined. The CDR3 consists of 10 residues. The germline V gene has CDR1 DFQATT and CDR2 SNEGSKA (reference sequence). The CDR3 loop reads CRAANYGYTF. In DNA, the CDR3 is TGCCGAGCGGCGAACTATGGCTACACCTTC.

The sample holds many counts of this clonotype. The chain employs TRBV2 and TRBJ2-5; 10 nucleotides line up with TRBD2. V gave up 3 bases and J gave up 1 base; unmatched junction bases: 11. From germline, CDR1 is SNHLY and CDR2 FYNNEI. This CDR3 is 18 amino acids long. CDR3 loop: CASSDATSGALRQETQYF. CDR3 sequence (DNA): TGTGCCAGCAGTGATGCAACTAGCGGGGCCCTGCGCCAAGAGACCCAGTACTTC.

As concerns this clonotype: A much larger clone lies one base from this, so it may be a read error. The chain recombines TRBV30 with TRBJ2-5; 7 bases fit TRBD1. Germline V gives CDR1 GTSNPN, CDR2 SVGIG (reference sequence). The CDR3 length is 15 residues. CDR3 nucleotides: TGTGCATCCGTAACGGGACAGAGCATCCAAGAGACCAAGTACTTC. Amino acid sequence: CASVTGQSIQETKYF.

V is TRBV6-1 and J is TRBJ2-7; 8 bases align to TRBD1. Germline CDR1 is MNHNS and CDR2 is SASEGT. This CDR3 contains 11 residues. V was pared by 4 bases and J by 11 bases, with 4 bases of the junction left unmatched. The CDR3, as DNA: TGTGCCAGCAGTGGATGGGGACAGGAGTACTTC. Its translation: CASSGWGQEYF.

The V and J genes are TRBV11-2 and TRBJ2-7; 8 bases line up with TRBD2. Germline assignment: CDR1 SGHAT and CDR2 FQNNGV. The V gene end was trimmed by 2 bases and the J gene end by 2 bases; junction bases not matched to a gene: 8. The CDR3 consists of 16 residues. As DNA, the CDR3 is TGTGCCAGCAGCTTATTGCGGGGGGCCTTTACCTACGAGCAGTACTTC. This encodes CASSLLRGAFTYEQYF.

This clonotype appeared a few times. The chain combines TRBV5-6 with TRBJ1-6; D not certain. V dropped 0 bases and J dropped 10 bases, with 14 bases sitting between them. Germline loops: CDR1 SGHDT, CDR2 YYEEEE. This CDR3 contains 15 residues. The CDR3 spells CASSLGGGQRSPLHF. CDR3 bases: TGTGCCAGCAGCTTGGGTGGCGGCCAAAGGTCACCCCTCCACTTT.

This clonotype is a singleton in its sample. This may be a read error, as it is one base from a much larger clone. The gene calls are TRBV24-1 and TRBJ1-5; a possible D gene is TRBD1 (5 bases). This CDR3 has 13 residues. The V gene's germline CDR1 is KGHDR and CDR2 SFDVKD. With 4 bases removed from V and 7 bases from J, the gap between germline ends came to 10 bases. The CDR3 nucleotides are TGTGCCACCAGTGAGGCAGGGAGACAGCCCCAGCATTTT. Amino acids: CATSEAGRQPQHF.

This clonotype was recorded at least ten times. The CDR3: CASSLGQDSNQPQHF. As DNA, the CDR3 is TGCGCCAGCAGCTTGGGACAGGATAGCAATCAGCCCCAGCATTTT. The rearrangement joins TRBV5-1 to TRBJ1-5; D may be TRBD1 (6 bases). Germline CDR1 SGHRS, CDR2 YFSETQ. This CDR3 region has 15 residues. V was cut by 0 bases and J by 0 bases, with 7 bases left in between.

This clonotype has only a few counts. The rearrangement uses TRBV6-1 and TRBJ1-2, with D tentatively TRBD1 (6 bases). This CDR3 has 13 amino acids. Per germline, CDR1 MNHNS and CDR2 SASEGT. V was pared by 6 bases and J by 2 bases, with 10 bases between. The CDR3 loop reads CASRGGQNYGYTF. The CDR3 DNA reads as TGTGCCAGCAGGGGTGGACAGAACTATGGCTACACCTTC.

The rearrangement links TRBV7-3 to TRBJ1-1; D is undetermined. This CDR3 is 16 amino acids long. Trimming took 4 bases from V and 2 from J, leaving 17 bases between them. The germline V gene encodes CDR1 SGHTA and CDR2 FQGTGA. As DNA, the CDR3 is TGTGCCAGCAGCTCCAGCCGGGCCCCTATCAACACTGAAGCTTTCTTT. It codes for CASSSSRAPINTEAFF.

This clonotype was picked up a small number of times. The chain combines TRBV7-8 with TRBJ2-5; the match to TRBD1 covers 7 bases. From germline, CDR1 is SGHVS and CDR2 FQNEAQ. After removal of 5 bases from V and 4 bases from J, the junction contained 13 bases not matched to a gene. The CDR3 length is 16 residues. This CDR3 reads CASSPNPGGRGETQYF. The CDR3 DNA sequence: TGTGCCAGCAGCCCGAACCCAGGGGGTAGGGGAGAGACCCAGTACTTC.

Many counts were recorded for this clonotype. Here the CDR3 DNA reads TGTGCCAGCAGTGAACTAGCAGGGGCGCATCAGCCCCAGCATTTT. Translating it yields CASSELAGAHQPQHF. The chain joins TRBV6-1 to TRBJ1-5; possible D gene TRBD1, 6 bases. The V gene lost 2 bases and the J gene lost 5 bases, with 13 bases spanning the gap. Looked up from germline, CDR1 is MNHNS and CDR2 is SASEGT. The CDR3 spans 15 residues.

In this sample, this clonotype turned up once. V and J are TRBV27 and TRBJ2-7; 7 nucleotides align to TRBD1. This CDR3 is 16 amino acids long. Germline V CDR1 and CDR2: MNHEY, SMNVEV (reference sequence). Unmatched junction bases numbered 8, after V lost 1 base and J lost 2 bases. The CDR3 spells CASSLLQPQGTYEQYF. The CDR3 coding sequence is TGTGCCAGCAGTTTATTGCAGCCACAGGGGACCTACGAGCAGTACTTC.

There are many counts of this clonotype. The CDR3 DNA reads as TGTGCCAGCAGCGGAGCGGGGGGGAACACAGATACGCAGTATTTT. Protein sequence: CASSGAGGNTDTQYF. The V call is TRBV25-1, the J call TRBJ2-3, with 10 bases matching TRBD2. The CDR3 sequence is 15 residues long. Germline V CDR1 and CDR2: MGHDK, SYGVNS. The J segment lost 2 bases and the V segment lost 6 bases, leaving 5 bases of the junction unmatched.

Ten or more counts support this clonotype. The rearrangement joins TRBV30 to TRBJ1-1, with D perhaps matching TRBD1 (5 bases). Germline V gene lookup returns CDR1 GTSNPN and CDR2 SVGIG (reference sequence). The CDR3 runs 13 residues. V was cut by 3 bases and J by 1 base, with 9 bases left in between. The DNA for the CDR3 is TGTGCCTGGAGCGAGGGGCAGAACACTGAAGCTTTCTTT. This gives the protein CAWSEGQNTEAFF.